This TCR beta chain emerged from a study of blood T cells in healthy people across ages. This clonotype was picked up a small number of times. Together with a sample-barcoded 5' primer, a J-beta primer mix was included in a second PCR lasting about 7 to 11 cycles. TCRdb passed the 5' RACE reads through MiXCR, listing each CDR3 protein once. The sample holds a few hundred thousand distinct CDR3 sequences, about 27% seen once. Looked up from germline, CDR1 is SGHAT and CDR2 is FQNNGV. The CDR3 extends over 15 amino acids. In addition, the sample was reused for a study of T cells of mothers and their children.

The receptor comes from a boy younger than 10 in good health. Input material: blood. This chain uses TRBV11-2 with TRBJ2-5; D tentatively fits TRBD1 or TRBD2 (5 bases each). The assigned J gene may be wrong: the sequence end matches TRBJ2-7 better. DNA of the CDR3: TGTGCCAGCAGCTTAGATCCGGGGCTACCCTACGAGCAGTACTTC. This sequence encodes CASSLDPGLPYEQYF.